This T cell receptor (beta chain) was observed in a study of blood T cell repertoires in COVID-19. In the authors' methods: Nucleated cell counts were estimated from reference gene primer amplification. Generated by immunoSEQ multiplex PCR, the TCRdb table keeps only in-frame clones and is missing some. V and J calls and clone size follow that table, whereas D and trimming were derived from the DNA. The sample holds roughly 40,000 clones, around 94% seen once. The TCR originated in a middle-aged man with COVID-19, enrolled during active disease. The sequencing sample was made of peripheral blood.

CDR3 nucleotides: TGTGCCAGCAGTTCAGAGGGCACTGAAGCTTTCTTT. Translating gives CASSSEGTEAFF. This sequence joins TRBV12-3 or TRBV12-4 and TRBJ1-1; the D is unclear. This CDR3 has 12 residues. The V and J ends lost 4 bases and 4 bases respectively, with 7 bases between them.